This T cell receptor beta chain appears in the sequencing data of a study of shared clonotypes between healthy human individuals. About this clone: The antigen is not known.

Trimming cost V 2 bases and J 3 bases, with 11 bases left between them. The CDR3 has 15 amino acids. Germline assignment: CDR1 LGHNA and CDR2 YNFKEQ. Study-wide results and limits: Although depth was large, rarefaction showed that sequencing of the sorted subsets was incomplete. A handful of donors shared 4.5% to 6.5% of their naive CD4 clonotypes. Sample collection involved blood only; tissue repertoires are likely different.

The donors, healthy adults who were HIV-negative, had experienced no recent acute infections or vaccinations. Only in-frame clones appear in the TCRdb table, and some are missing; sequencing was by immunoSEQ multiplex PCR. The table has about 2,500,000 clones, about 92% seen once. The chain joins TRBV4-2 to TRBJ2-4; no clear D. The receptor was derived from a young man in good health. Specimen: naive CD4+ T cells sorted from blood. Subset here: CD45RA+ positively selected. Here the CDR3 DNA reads TGTGCCAGCAGCCAATCCCGGACGGTCAAAAACATTCAGTACTTC. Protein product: CASSQSRTVKNIQYF.